A single sample gave rise to the 29 T cell receptor beta chains below, sequenced in a study of CD8+ T cells in alopecia areata (dated by TCRdb to the late 2010s). To prepare the library, the immunoSEQ multiplex PCR assay was applied. RNA was extracted from all samples and reverse transcribed into cDNA, which served as template for TCR sequencing. TCRdb limited this immuneACCESS table to in-frame rearrangements with V and J called. A share of clones is missing; checked studies link under half to unresolved V genes, and the rest is unexplained. This sample is represented by approximately 300,000 clones, with no singletons among them. The ten biggest clones cover 1.2% of the sample. Pooled mouse cutaneous lymph node cells were stained for CD4, CD8alpha, NKG2D, NKG2ACE and other markers and were then sorted on a BD Influx. The sequenced sample consisted of CD4+ T cells sorted from a lymph node. The receptors come from a C3H/HeJ mouse with alopecia areata. The MHC haplotype found in this strain is H2-k.

A note on this clone: The germline and genes are mouse ones. The read halts 4 residues ahead of the CDR3 end, with the missing end drawn from the germline J gene. The chain carries TRBV13-1 and TRBJ2-5, with a possible D match to TRBD2 (5 bases). In germline, CDR1 is NSHNY, CDR2 SYGAGN. The CDR3 consists of 13 residues. The CDR3 loop reads CASSETWADTQYF. The sequenced CDR3 bases are TGTGCCAGCAGTGAAACCTGGGCAGAC.

This clone was detected a few times. Each gene name is a mouse one. The part of the CDR3 DNA that was read is TGTGCCAGCAGTGGGGGACTGGGGAATAACTATGCT. Translating it yields CASSGGLGNNYA. The whole CDR3 region reads CASSGGLGNNYAEQFF. The chain links TRBV13-1 to TRBJ2-1; the match to TRBD2 covers 10 bases. The read gets to within 4 residues of the CDR3 end, and the germline J gene fills in the rest. Germline loops: CDR1 NSHNY, CDR2 SYGAGN. With 3 bases clipped from V and 0 bases from J, the junction kept 3 bases outside the gene matches. The CDR3 covers 16 residues.

This clone was detected many times. Mouse gene names apply. With the read ending 4 residues before the CDR3 end, the germline J gene is used to fill in that end. This chain connects TRBV17 to TRBJ2-1, with 10 bases that match TRBD2. The ends lost 6 bases at V and 5 bases at J; junction bases unmatched: 7. This CDR3 region has 15 residues. Germline-derived CDR1 and CDR2 are MNHDT and YYDKIL. The CDR3: CASRPWGGANAEQFF. The sequenced CDR3 bases are TGTGCTAGCAGGCCCTGGGGGGGCGCGAATGCT. Together with reference TRBV17 and TRBJ2-1, the CDR3 gives the full variable domain: DTTVKQNPRYKLARVGKPVNLICSQTMNHDTMYWYQKKPNQAPKLLLFYYDKILNREADTFEKFQSSRPNNSFCSLYIGSAGLEYSAMYLCASRPWGGANAEQFFGPGTRLTVL.

Concerning this clone: The gene names here belong to mouse. Sequencing ends 4 residues short of the CDR3 end; the germline J gene provides the rest. This chain joins TRBV19 and TRBJ2-2; TRBD2 matches at 12 bases. This CDR3 region has 14 residues. The V segment lost 7 bases and the J segment 3 bases; nucleotides outside the gene matches: 1. Germline assignment: CDR1 FNHDT and CDR2 SITEND (reference sequence). CDR3 DNA (partial): TGTGCCAGCGGGACTGGGGGGTACACCGGG. Translating gives CASGTGGYTG. The entire CDR3 protein is CASGTGGYTGQLYF. Full variable domain (remainder filled in from reference TRBV19 and TRBJ2-2): GGIITQTPKFLIGQEGQKLTLKCQQNFNHDTMYWYRQDSGKGLRLIYYSITENDLQKGDLSEGYDASREKKSSFSLTVTSAQKNEMAVFLCASGTGGYTGQLYFGEGSKLTVL.

There are a few counts of this clone. Gene names and germline match the mouse. The read terminates 3 residues before the CDR3 end, so the remaining end is supplied by the germline J gene. The genes are TRBV5 and TRBJ1-6; a weak D match, TRBD1 (5 bases). TRBJ1-6 is an ORF; its function is uncertain. The CDR3 has 16 residues. The V gene lost 1 base and the J gene lost 3 bases, with 10 bases spanning the gap. Per germline, CDR1 LGHNA and CDR2 YNLKQL (reference sequence). The part of the CDR3 DNA that was read is TGTGCCAGCAGCCAAGCCCCGGACATCTATAATTCGCCC. It codes for CASSQAPDIYNSP. The full CDR3 protein is CASSQAPDIYNSPLYF.

This clone was detected a few times. Gene names follow the mouse nomenclature. The CDR3 extends 4 residues past the end of the read, so its final part is completed from the germline J gene. The identical CDR3 is also encoded by other nucleotide sequences in the sample. This chain links TRBV14 with TRBJ2-1; perhaps TRBD1 as D (6 bases). Germline loops: CDR1 SGHDT, CDR2 FRDEAV. This CDR3 contains 12 residues. CDR3 sequence reads: CASSPTGTEQFF. The covered CDR3 bases are TGTGCCAGCAGTCCAACAGGGACT.

This clone turned up a few times. Mouse names are used for the genes. The CDR3 end falls 4 residues outside the read, so it is completed with the germline J gene. The chain employs TRBV13-1 and TRBJ2-1; 11 bases match TRBD2. The germline CDR1 and CDR2 sequences are NSHNY and SYGAGN. V lost 3 bases, J lost 3 bases, and 5 bases stayed unmatched. The CDR3 loop spans 16 amino acids. CDR3 region: CASSGRLGGSYAEQFF. The CDR3 bases that were read are TGTGCCAGCAGTGGGAGACTGGGGGGGAGCTATGCT.

For this clone: Germline and genes here are mouse. The read falls 4 residues short of the CDR3 end, and the missing part is taken from the germline J gene. This sample also contains other DNA sequences that code for the same CDR3. The chain couples TRBV17 to TRBJ2-7; 7 nucleotides match TRBD1. Trimming at V came to 1 base and at J to 0 bases, leaving 3 bases not matched to a gene. Germline CDR1 and CDR2: MNHDT and YYDKIL. This CDR3 region has 15 residues. The CDR3 bases that were read are TGTGCTAGCAGTAGAGGGACAGGAAGCTCCTAT. This sequence encodes CASSRGTGSSY. The full CDR3 is CASSRGTGSSYEQYF.

About this clone itself: The germline and genes are mouse ones. The sequenced fragment ends 4 residues before the CDR3 boundary, so the rest is inferred from the germline J gene. V usage is TRBV1 and J usage is TRBJ1-1; the D gene is possibly TRBD1 (5 bases). The CDR3 contains 12 residues. Germline V lookup: CDR1 NSQYPW, CDR2 LRSPGD (reference sequence). The CDR3 DNA, read in part, is TGCACCTGCAGTGCAGCAGGGCAA. Translated, it gives CTCSAAGQ. The full CDR3 protein is CTCSAAGQEVFF.

This clone has just a few counts. The genes and germline here are from mouse. The observed sequence ends 3 residues before the CDR3 terminus, with the missing tail filled in from the germline J gene. The V gene is TRBV19, the J gene TRBJ1-6, with TRBD1 as a possible D gene (6 bases). TRBJ1-6 is an ORF; its function is uncertain. This CDR3 is 15 amino acids long. From germline, CDR1 is FNHDT and CDR2 SITEND (reference sequence). V was clipped by 3 bases and J by 3 bases, with 10 bases between them. The part of the CDR3 DNA that was read is TGTGCCAGCAGTACCCGGGACAACTATAATTCGCCC. Amino acids: CASSTRDNYNSP. The entire CDR3 protein reads CASSTRDNYNSPLYF.

This clone has just a few counts. Gene names follow the mouse nomenclature. The CDR3 end lies 4 residues beyond the end of the read and is filled in from the germline J gene. The chain uses TRBV13-3 and TRBJ1-2, with D unclear. Germline values: CDR1 NNHDY, CDR2 SYVADS. The CDR3 runs 12 residues. The V end was cut by 1 base, the J end by 3 bases, with 4 bases between. CDR3 DNA (partial): TGTGCCAGCAGTGATCTCCACTCC. Translating it yields CASSDLHS. The entire CDR3 protein is CASSDLHSDYTF.

This clone was picked up a small number of times. Each gene name is a mouse one. The DNA ends 4 residues before the CDR3 does, and the rest of the CDR3 is filled in from the germline J gene. Other DNA sequences in this sample translate to the same CDR3. The rearrangement joins TRBV5 to TRBJ2-7, with 9 bases aligning to TRBD1. The CDR3 extends over 14 amino acids. Germline V lookup: CDR1 LGHNA, CDR2 YNLKQL (reference sequence). CDR3 loop: CASSPGQGADEQYF. The DNA read from the CDR3 is TGTGCCAGCAGCCCGGGACAGGGAGCGGAT.

This clone appeared many times. Here the gene names and germline are mouse. The read is 4 residues too short to cover the CDR3 end, so that end is filled in from the germline J gene. The V gene is TRBV17, the J gene TRBJ2-7, with 9 bases that match TRBD1. After removal of 5 bases from V and 2 bases from J, the junction contained 4 bases not matched to a gene. Germline V CDR1 and CDR2: MNHDT, YYDKIL. The CDR3 is made up of 14 amino acids. The covered CDR3 bases are TGTGCTAGCAGTCAGGACAGGGGTACCTAT. It yields the protein CASSQDRGTY. Given in full, the CDR3 is CASSQDRGTYEQYF.

This clone has only a few counts. The gene names here belong to mouse. The sequenced fragment ends 4 residues before the CDR3 boundary, so the rest is inferred from the germline J gene. The rearrangement joins TRBV30 to TRBJ2-7, with D possibly being TRBD1 (5 bases). CDR3 size: 14 residues. Germline V gives CDR1 SQVVS, CDR2 ANEGSEA. The ends were cut back, 3 bases at V and 0 bases at J, with 12 bases in the middle. The DNA read from the CDR3 is TGTAGTTCTAGGAGTGGACAAAGCTCCTAT. This encodes CSSRSGQSSY. The whole CDR3 region reads CSSRSGQSSYEQYF.

This clone was counted between two and nine times. These gene names are mouse names. The read ends 4 residues before the CDR3 terminus; that terminus is restored from the germline J gene. The chain employs TRBV13-1 and TRBJ1-1; 8 bases are a match to TRBD1. Germline CDR1 NSHNY, CDR2 SYGAGN. This CDR3 is 15 amino acids long. Unmatched junction bases numbered 6, after V lost 5 bases and J lost 0 bases. The DNA read from the CDR3 is TGTGCCAGCAGGGACAGGGAGAGGGCAAACACA. It encodes CASRDRERANT. The CDR3, in full, reads CASRDRERANTEVFF.

A remark on this clone: Mouse names are used for the genes. The chain's CDR3 is CTCRKGLSNTGQLYF. Partial CDR3 DNA: TGCACCTGCAGGAAGGGACTTTCAAACACCGGG. The V call is TRBV1, the J call TRBJ2-2; D might be TRBD2 (6 bases). The read is 4 residues too short to cover the CDR3 end, so that end is filled in from the germline J gene. From germline, CDR1 is NSQYPW and CDR2 LRSPGD (reference sequence). The CDR3 spans 15 residues. Between the trimmed V and J ends, which lost 6 bases and 0 bases, there was a span of 11 bases.

With respect to this clone: The genes are named according to mouse. The read comes to an end 4 residues before the CDR3 does, leaving the germline J gene to fill in the end. This sequence joins TRBV1 and TRBJ2-1; 10 bases are a match to TRBD2. The CDR3 length is 17 residues. Germline CDR1 reads NSQYPW; CDR2 reads LRSPGD (reference sequence). The DNA read from the CDR3 is TGCACCTGCAGTGCATTCCCTGACTGGGGGGTGAGGGCT. It specifies CTCSAFPDWGVRA. The whole CDR3 protein is CTCSAFPDWGVRAEQFF.

In regard to this clone: Mouse germline and gene names are used. The missing CDR3 end, 4 residues past where the read stops, is filled in from the germline J gene. This chain connects TRBV13-1 to TRBJ2-1; 11 bases agree with TRBD2. Germline loops: CDR1 NSHNY, CDR2 SYGAGN. This CDR3 has 15 amino acids. Incomplete CDR3 DNA: TGTGCCAGCAGTGAAAGGACTGGGGGGTGGGCT. Its protein product is CASSERTGGWA. In full, the CDR3 is CASSERTGGWAEQFF.

As concerns this clone: All gene names here are mouse names. The read halts 4 residues ahead of the CDR3 end, with the missing end drawn from the germline J gene. This specimen includes other DNA sequences encoding the same CDR3. This sequence joins TRBV5 and TRBJ2-5; unclear D gene. The CDR3 contains 14 residues. Per germline, CDR1 LGHNA and CDR2 YNLKQL (reference sequence). Between the trimmed V and J ends, which lost 1 base and 0 bases, there was a span of 5 bases. The CDR3 DNA, read in part, is TGTGCCAGCAGCCAAGCTGTTAACCAAGAC. The encoded protein is CASSQAVNQD. The entire CDR3 sequence reads CASSQAVNQDTQYF.

This clone occurred a few times. Mouse names are used for the genes. The CDR3 end is not reached by the read, which stops 4 residues before it; the germline J gene fills it in. V and J are TRBV13-1 and TRBJ2-3; the match to TRBD2 covers 12 bases. V lost 5 bases, J lost 4 bases, and 5 bases stayed unmatched. Germline CDR1 reads NSHNY; CDR2 reads SYGAGN. CDR3 size: 15 residues. The CDR3 loop is CASSAGTGGPETLYF. CDR3 DNA, as far as it was read: TGTGCCAGCAGCGCCGGGACTGGGGGGCCAGAA.

Many counts were recorded for this clone. Gene labels here are mouse ones. The CDR3 goes on 4 residues after the read ends, and that part is filled in from the germline J gene. The chain combines TRBV19 with TRBJ2-2; D unclear. Germline lookup yields CDR1 FNHDT and CDR2 SITEND (reference sequence). The V gene lost 6 bases and the J gene lost 2 bases, with 5 bases spanning the gap. The CDR3 is 12 residues long. The CDR3 loop reads CASKRNTGQLYF. CDR3 bases read: TGTGCCAGCAAAAGGAACACCGGG. Full variable domain (rest looked up from reference TRBV19 and TRBJ2-2): GGIITQTPKFLIGQEGQKLTLKCQQNFNHDTMYWYRQDSGKGLRLIYYSITENDLQKGDLSEGYDASREKKSSFSLTVTSAQKNEMAVFLCASKRNTGQLYFGEGSKLTVL.

About this clone: The genes and germline here are from mouse. The read ends 3 residues before the CDR3 terminus; that terminus is restored from the germline J gene. The same CDR3 is also encoded by other DNA sequences in this sample. This rearrangement joins TRBV13-1 to TRBJ1-6; the D is unclear. TRBJ1-6 is placed among ORFs of uncertain function. The CDR3 extends over 13 amino acids. Germline CDR1 and CDR2: NSHNY and SYGAGN. With 4 bases removed from V and 4 bases from J, the gap between germline ends came to 6 bases. The CDR3 bases that were read are TGTGCCAGCAGTCCACAATATAATTCGCCC. Protein sequence: CASSPQYNSP. The whole CDR3 reads CASSPQYNSPLYF.

This clone was seen a few times. All gene names here are mouse names. The read ends 4 residues early relative to the CDR3; the germline J gene fills the gap. The chain is built from TRBV13-1 and TRBJ2-5; TRBD1 matches at 7 bases. Trimming at V came to 5 bases and at J to 3 bases, leaving 3 bases not matched to a gene. This CDR3 contains 13 residues. CDR1 and CDR2 (germline): NSHNY, SYGAGN. Here the CDR3 reads CASRRDSQDTQYF. The covered CDR3 bases are TGTGCCAGCAGGAGGGACAGTCAAGAC.

This clone was seen a handful of times. Germline and genes here are mouse. The read falls 4 residues short of the CDR3 end, and the missing part is taken from the germline J gene. The chain joins TRBV19 to TRBJ2-2, with 7 bases that match TRBD1. Trimming removed 2 bases from V and 3 bases from J; junction bases left unmatched: 1. The CDR3 loop spans 14 amino acids. Germline V gene sequence: CDR1 FNHDT, CDR2 SITEND (reference sequence). CDR3 sequence reads: CASSMGTDTGQLYF. The CDR3 bases that were read are TGTGCCAGCAGTATGGGGACAGACACCGGG.

In the case of this clone: Gene names denote mouse genes. The CDR3 end falls 3 residues outside the read, so it is completed with the germline J gene. The V call is TRBV13-3, the J call TRBJ1-6, with TRBD1 matching 10 bases. TRBJ1-6 is flagged as an ORF with uncertain function. Germline V gives CDR1 NNHDY, CDR2 SYVADS. The CDR3 sequence is 16 residues long. The ends lost 2 bases at V and 4 bases at J; junction bases unmatched: 3. CDR3 residues: CASSEGDRGYNSPLYF. CDR3 DNA (partial): TGTGCCAGCAGTGAAGGGGACAGGGGTTATAATTCGCCC.

This clone turned up a few times. Germline and genes here are mouse. The read comes to an end 4 residues before the CDR3 does, leaving the germline J gene to fill in the end. V and J are TRBV19 and TRBJ2-1; 12 bases agree with TRBD2. The length of the CDR3 is 14 residues. Germline V lookup: CDR1 FNHDT, CDR2 SITEND (reference sequence). The sequenced part of the CDR3 DNA is TGTGCCAGCAGTCTCGACTGGGGGGGCGCT. Amino acids: CASSLDWGGA. The full CDR3 reads CASSLDWGGAEQFF. Variable domain in full (rest from reference TRBV19 and TRBJ2-1): GGIITQTPKFLIGQEGQKLTLKCQQNFNHDTMYWYRQDSGKGLRLIYYSITENDLQKGDLSEGYDASREKKSSFSLTVTSAQKNEMAVFLCASSLDWGGAEQFFGPGTRLTVL.

This clone was seen more than once but under ten times. Each gene name is a mouse one. The read falls 4 residues short of the CDR3 end, and the missing part is taken from the germline J gene. The J gene is TRBJ2-4, the V gene TRBV13-1; D possibly corresponds to TRBD2 (5 bases). The V end lost 6 bases, the J end lost 0 bases, and 14 bases lay between the germline ends. This CDR3 region has 15 residues. Germline V gives CDR1 NSHNY, CDR2 SYGAGN. The DNA read from the CDR3 is TGTGCCAGCACTCCCCCTGGGTCTAGTCAAAAC. Protein product: CASTPPGSSQN. The whole CDR3 sequence reads CASTPPGSSQNTLYF.

About this clone: Gene names refer to mouse genes. The sequenced fragment ends 4 residues before the CDR3 boundary, so the rest is inferred from the germline J gene. The same CDR3 arises from other DNA sequences in this sample as well. The genes are TRBV1 and TRBJ2-1; TRBD2 agrees at 9 bases. The CDR3 is 15 amino acids. Looked up from germline, CDR1 is NSQYPW and CDR2 is LRSPGD (reference sequence). V lost 1 base, J lost 3 bases, and 1 base stayed unmatched. The CDR3 is CTCSAGWGGYAEQFF. The CDR3 DNA, read in part, is TGCACCTGCAGTGCAGGCTGGGGGGGCTATGCT.

This clone was recorded a few times. Genes here carry mouse names. The CDR3 goes on 4 residues after the read ends, and that part is filled in from the germline J gene. The rearrangement joins TRBV5 to TRBJ2-1; TRBD2 is a possible D gene (7 bases). V dropped 0 bases and J dropped 6 bases, with 12 bases sitting between them. The CDR3 contains 15 residues. Germline V gene data show CDR1 as LGHNA and CDR2 as YNLKQL (reference sequence). CDR3 bases read: TGTGCCAGCAGCCAAGAAGGGGGGCGCAGTGCT. Its protein is CASSQEGGRSA. The whole CDR3 is CASSQEGGRSAEQFF.